This is a list of T cell receptor beta chains from one sample in a study of read filtering for tumor transcriptome and immune sequencing. MiXCR, run by TCRdb on the reads, gives a single entry per CDR3 protein. The sample records more than 35,000 distinct CDR3 sequences, 14% being singletons. The specimen sequenced was a population of CD138-negative cells sorted from bone marrow. These receptors were taken from a donor older than 35 with multiple myeloma. CDR3s include the opening cysteine and the closing phenylalanine or tryptophan. A D gene is named only where the DNA matches it firmly. Part of the rows lack a size; the others show once, few, many or a class for expanded clones.

D gene | J gene | V gene | clone size | CDR3 protein | CDR3 DNA
. | TRBJ2-6 | TRBV7-9 | . | CASSFVSGPTISGANVLTF | TGTGCCAGCAGCTTTGTATCCGGGCCCACCATCTCTGGGGCCAACGTCCTGACTTTC
. | TRBJ1-5 | TRBV7-9 | . | CASSFGSGGGNQPQHF | TGTGCCAGCAGCTTTGGCTCCGGGGGGGGAAATCAGCCCCAGCATTTT
. | TRBJ1-1 | TRBV7-8 | many | CASSNGPSKEAFF | TGTGCCAGCAGCAACGGACCTTCCAAAGAAGCTTTCTTT
TRBD2 | TRBJ2-1 | TRBV29-1 | many | CSVETSEQFF | TGCAGCGTTGAGACTAGCGAGCAGTTCTTC
. | TRBJ1-1 | TRBV5-6 | many | CASSAGLGTEAFF | TGTGCCAGCAGCGCAGGACTGGGAACTGAAGCTTTCTTT
. | TRBJ2-1 | TRBV11-2 | few | CASSLEAGVPSNEQFF | TGTGCCAGCAGCTTAGAAGCAGGGGTTCCCTCCAATGAGCAGTTCTTC
TRBD2 | TRBJ2-7 | TRBV7-9 | many | CASSFPTSGSHEQYF | TGTGCCAGCAGCTTCCCGACTAGCGGTAGCCACGAGCAGTACTTC
TRBD1 | TRBJ2-1 | TRBV19 | many | CASSTTGGILEFF | TGTGCCAGTAGTACCACAGGGGGGATTCTCGAGTTCTTC
. | TRBJ1-5 | TRBV7-2 | . | CASSFYNQPQHF | TGTGCCAGCAGCTTTTACAATCAGCCCCAGCATTTT
TRBD1 | TRBJ2-1 | TRBV5-5 | many | CASSQTGHFYNEQFF | TGTGCCAGCAGCCAGACAGGGCACTTCTACAATGAGCAGTTCTTC
. | TRBJ2-2 | TRBV2 | many | CASRETANTGELFF | TGTGCCAGCAGGGAGACGGCGAACACCGGGGAGCTGTTTTTT
TRBD1 | TRBJ1-1 | TRBV20-1 | many | CSARDQTGTLGTEAFF | TGCAGTGCTAGAGACCAGACAGGGACACTCGGCACTGAAGCTTTCTTT
. | TRBJ2-6 | TRBV7-9 | many | CARGDAGANVLTF | TGTGCCAGGGGGGATGCTGGGGCCAACGTCCTGACTTTC
TRBD2 | TRBJ2-3 | TRBV28 | many | CASSLYYGGAGDTQYF | TGTGCCAGCAGTTTATATTACGGGGGGGCGGGAGATACGCAGTATTTT
TRBD1 | TRBJ2-7 | TRBV5-1 | few | CASSLDPTQGKGSSYEQYF | TGCGCCAGCAGCTTGGATCCAACACAGGGGAAGGGGAGCTCCTACGAGCAGTACTTC
TRBD1 | TRBJ2-2 | TRBV11-2 | many | CASSSFMTGSPGELFF | TGTGCCAGCAGCTCGTTTATGACAGGGTCTCCCGGGGAGCTGTTTTTT
TRBD1 | TRBJ2-5 | TRBV7-9 | many | CASEERGLEETQYF | TGTGCCAGCGAAGAAAGGGGGCTTGAAGAGACCCAGTACTTC
. | TRBJ2-7 | TRBV30 | many | CAWSAPFGTTALYEQYF | TGTGCCTGGAGTGCCCCGTTCGGGACGACAGCACTCTACGAGCAGTACTTC
TRBD1 | TRBJ2-5 | TRBV20-1 | many | CSLDRPYQETQYF | TGCAGTCTGGACAGGCCGTACCAAGAGACCCAGTACTTC
TRBD1 | TRBJ2-7 | TRBV5-4 | many | CASSRDRGSYEQYF | TGTGCCAGCAGCCGGGACAGGGGTTCCTACGAGCAGTACTTC
. | TRBJ2-7 | TRBV6-2/TRBV6-3 | many | CASSRGQPGDEQYF | TGTGCCAGCAGCCGAGGACAGCCAGGGGACGAGCAGTACTTC
. | TRBJ1-2 | TRBV12-3/TRBV12-4 | . | CASILHVAVGGYTF | TGTGCCAGCATCCTACACGTAGCTGTGGGAGGCTACACCTTC